Listed below are T cell receptor beta chains from one sample, sequenced in a study of cytomegalovirus exposure and HLA in healthy donors. Clones were sequenced by immunoSEQ multiplex PCR, and TCRdb holds only the in-frame ones, with some missing. The sample lists about 69,000 clones; nearly 96% were seen once. Sequenced sample: PBMCs. The receptors were gathered from a woman under 30 in good health and CMV-seropositive. Both conserved end residues are part of each CDR3. D genes are given only for firm matches. Only some rows state a clone size, as once, few, many or a class for expanded clones.

clone_size: .; d_call: .; v_call: TRBV6-5; j_call: TRBJ2-5; cdr3_nt: TGTGCCAGCAGTCTAAGGCTCGGGGAGACCCAGTACTTC; cdr3_aa: CASSLRLGETQYF
clone_size: once; d_call: TRBD1; v_call: TRBV23-1; j_call: TRBJ2-7; cdr3_nt: TGCGCCAGCAGTCAATCCCGGACAGGGTCCTACGAGCAGTACTTC; cdr3_aa: CASSQSRTGSYEQYF
clone_size: once; d_call: .; v_call: TRBV27; j_call: TRBJ1-5; cdr3_nt: TGTGCCAGCAGTTGGGGGGTGGGACAGCCCCAGCATTTT; cdr3_aa: CASSWGVGQPQHF
clone_size: .; d_call: .; v_call: TRBV20-1; j_call: TRBJ2-7; cdr3_nt: TGCAGTCCACGGGTGATTTTCGAGCAGTACTTC; cdr3_aa: CSPRVIFEQYF
clone_size: .; d_call: TRBD2; v_call: TRBV18; j_call: TRBJ2-2; cdr3_nt: TGTGCCAGCTCACCTACTGGGACTAGCGTAATCAACACCGGGGAGCTGTTTTTT; cdr3_aa: CASSPTGTSVINTGELFF
clone_size: .; d_call: TRBD2; v_call: TRBV2; j_call: TRBJ2-1; cdr3_nt: TGTGCCAAAGGGACTAAGGAGGATTATGAGCAGTTCTTC; cdr3_aa: CAKGTKEDYEQFF
clone_size: once; d_call: TRBD1; v_call: TRBV6-5; j_call: TRBJ2-2; cdr3_nt: TGTGCCAGCAGTCCCGACAGGGGGAACACCGGGGAGCTGTTTTTT; cdr3_aa: CASSPDRGNTGELFF
clone_size: .; d_call: .; v_call: TRBV4-1; j_call: TRBJ2-5; cdr3_nt: TGCGCCAGCAGCCAAGAGCGGGGTCTCCAAGAGACCCAGTACTTC; cdr3_aa: CASSQERGLQETQYF
clone_size: .; d_call: TRBD2; v_call: TRBV2; j_call: TRBJ2-1; cdr3_nt: TGTGCCAACTCTTTTGGCGGGAGAGGTAATGAGCAGTTCTTC; cdr3_aa: CANSFGGRGNEQFF
clone_size: .; d_call: .; v_call: TRBV11-2; j_call: TRBJ2-7; cdr3_nt: TGTGCCAGCAGCCAATATTGGCCAGACTCCTACGAGCAGTACTTC; cdr3_aa: CASSQYWPDSYEQYF